Presented here are 6 T cell receptor beta chains from one specimen sequenced in a study of cytomegalovirus exposure and HLA in healthy donors. The PCR had 60 Vbeta and 13 Jbeta primers. TCRdb's copy holds only in-frame clones and misses some; the assay was immunoSEQ multiplex PCR. The sample totals approximately 120,000 clones. Sequencing used PBMCs. Source of these receptors: a man aged 40-50 years in good health and CMV-seronegative.

CDR3 in DNA: TGTGCCAGCAGCGTCCCGGGACTAGCAGTCCACGAGCAGTACTTC. Translation: CASSVPGLAVHEQYF. V and J are TRBV7-8 and TRBJ2-7, with TRBD2 matching 9 bases. With V trimmed by 5 bases and J by 5 bases, 10 bases remained unmatched. This CDR3 region has 15 residues. Germline values: CDR1 SGHVS, CDR2 FQNEAQ. Supplemented by reference TRBV7-8 and TRBJ2-7, the full variable domain reads GAGVSQSPRYKVAKRGQDVALRCDPISGHVSLFWYQQALGQGPEFLTYFQNEAQLDKSGLPSDRFFAERPEGSVSTLKIQRTQQEDSAVYLCASSVPGLAVHEQYFGPGTRLTVT.

This chain connects TRBV10-3 to TRBJ2-3; 9 nucleotides line up with TRBD1. The CDR3 is 14 residues long. CDR1 is ENHRY and CDR2 is SYGVKD in the germline V gene. V gave up 9 bases and J gave up 2 bases; unmatched junction bases: 6. The CDR3 is CAMRQGGLTDTQYF. CDR3 coding DNA: TGTGCCATGCGACAGGGGGGGCTCACAGATACGCAGTATTTT.

The chain combines TRBV5-6 with TRBJ1-2, with D maybe TRBD1 (6 bases). This CDR3 contains 14 residues. Trimming removed 4 bases from V and 2 bases from J, with 12 bases in between. Germline loops: CDR1 SGHDT, CDR2 YYEEEE. The DNA of the CDR3 is TGTGCCAGCAGCCGAAGAGGACAGAACTATGGCTACACCTTC. Amino acid sequence: CASSRRGQNYGYTF.

V and J are TRBV7-9 and TRBJ2-3; 9 nucleotides agree with TRBD2. CDR1 is SEHNR, CDR2 FQNEAQ, per germline (reference sequence). V gave up 8 bases and J gave up 0 bases; unmatched junction bases: 12. This CDR3 spans 17 amino acids. The CDR3 loop is CASPYTLAGLSTDTQYF. Here the CDR3 DNA reads TGTGCCAGCCCCTATACTCTAGCGGGGCTTAGCACAGATACGCAGTATTTT.

The J gene is TRBJ2-7, the V gene TRBV7-2; D is possibly TRBD2 (5 bases). Germline loops: CDR1 SGHTA, CDR2 FQGNSA. V was cut by 6 bases and J by 2 bases, with 11 bases left in between. The CDR3 runs to 13 residues. The CDR3 sequence is CASSPGFPYEQYF. The DNA for the CDR3 is TGTGCCAGCAGTCCGGGGTTCCCCTACGAGCAGTACTTC.

The V gene is TRBV2, the J gene TRBJ2-7, with D possibly TRBD2 on 5 matching bases. The CDR3 contains 14 residues. Between the trimmed V and J ends, which lost 3 bases and 3 bases, there was a span of 12 bases. CDR1 and CDR2 from the germline V gene are SNHLY and FYNNEI. In DNA, the CDR3 is TGTGCCAGCAGTGATGGTCGGACTGACTACGAGCAGTACTTC. This codes for CASSDGRTDYEQYF.